The 32 T cell receptor beta chains given below trace back to one sample, sequenced in a study of cytomegalovirus exposure and HLA in healthy donors. It was with 60 Vbeta and 13 Jbeta primers that the PCR ran. The repertoire was sequenced with immunoSEQ multiplex PCR; TCRdb's copy has only in-frame clones and lacks some. Among roughly 110,000 clones listed, around three quarters were seen once. Input material: PBMCs. The receptors originated from a man aged 35-49 years in good health and CMV-seropositive.

Of note for this clone: A junction boundary mismatches the germline segment, possibly from a read error. DNA of the CDR3: TGTTCCAGCAGCTCCTTGGGGGAGGGGGTCTTTGGCTACACCTTC. This gives the protein CSSSSLGEGVFGYTF. This chain uses TRBV7-9 with TRBJ1-2, with D perhaps matching TRBD1 (6 bases). The CDR3 sequence is 15 residues long. Germline CDR1 SEHNR, CDR2 FQNEAQ (reference sequence).

V and J are TRBV4-3 and TRBJ2-3; 11 nucleotides agree with TRBD2. There are 17 residues in the CDR3. J lost 5 bases, V lost 0 bases, and 7 bases had no gene match. In germline, CDR1 is LGHNA, CDR2 YSLEER. The CDR3 bases are TGCGCCAGCAGCCAAGAGGTAGCGGGGGGGCTTGGAGATACGCAGTATTTT. As protein: CASSQEVAGGLGDTQYF.

The chain couples TRBV6-5 to TRBJ1-6; 8 nucleotides line up with TRBD1. Germline V gives CDR1 MNHEY, CDR2 SVGAGI. Unmatched junction bases numbered 6, after V lost 2 bases and J lost 9 bases. The CDR3 contains 15 residues. CDR3 bases: TGTGCCAGCAGTTACCGGACAGGGCTAGGTTCACCCCTCCACTTT. Amino acid sequence: CASSYRTGLGSPLHF.

V gene TRBV21-1 combines with J gene TRBJ1-6; the table calls TRBD1, which could not be checked here. TRBV21-1 is deemed a pseudogene. The CDR3 sequence is 12 residues long. The CDR3 nucleotides are TGTGCCAGCAGCAACAGGGGTTCACCCCTCCACTTT. Protein product: CASSNRGSPLHF.

The sample holds a few counts of this clone. V and J are TRBV2 and TRBJ2-4; 10 positions agree with TRBD2. CDR3 length: 15 residues. In germline, CDR1 is SNHLY, CDR2 FYNNEI. V trimming: 6 bases; J trimming: 6 bases; junction bases outside the gene matches: 8. The CDR3 loop is CASSLTSGVGNIQYF. CDR3 nucleotide sequence: TGTGCCAGCAGCCTAACTAGCGGGGTGGGAAACATTCAGTACTTC.

This clone was detected a few times. This CDR3 reads CASSENSGESTDTQYF. DNA of the CDR3: TGTGCCAGCAGTGAGAATAGCGGGGAAAGCACAGATACGCAGTATTTT. This chain links TRBV6-1 with TRBJ2-3; 8 bases line up with TRBD2. V lost 3 bases, J lost 0 bases, and 5 bases stayed unmatched. The CDR3 has 16 amino acids. Germline CDR1 is MNHNS and CDR2 is SASEGT.

The chain has TRBV4-3 and TRBJ2-7, with TRBD2 matching over 7 bases. V was clipped by 4 bases and J by 4 bases; unmatched bases: 10. The germline CDR1 and CDR2 sequences are LGHNA and YSLEER. The CDR3 contains 15 residues. The CDR3 is CASSPYRSGAYEQYF. The CDR3, as DNA: TGCGCCAGCAGCCCTTACCGCAGCGGGGCTTACGAGCAGTACTTC.

The chain links TRBV7-8 to TRBJ2-7; TRBD1 might be the D (6 bases). V shed 6 bases and J shed 7 bases, with 22 bases lying between them. Germline-derived CDR1 and CDR2 are SGHVS and FQNEAQ. The CDR3 covers 15 residues. The CDR3 nucleotides are TGTGCCAGCAGGACGACAGGACGCTCCCTAATAGAGCAGTACTTC. As protein: CASRTTGRSLIEQYF.

In regard to this clone: The sample contains more than one DNA sequence encoding this CDR3. The V and J genes are TRBV2 and TRBJ2-7; D uncertain. The V end lost 6 bases, the J end lost 2 bases, and 11 bases lay between the germline ends. The CDR3 contains 13 residues. Germline V gene sequence: CDR1 SNHLY, CDR2 FYNNEI. CDR3 nucleotides: TGTGCCAGCAGAGTTGGAACAGCCTACGAGCAGTACTTC. It specifies CASRVGTAYEQYF.

The chain is built from TRBV19 and TRBJ1-4; tentative D call: TRBD1 (6 bases). CDR3 length: 13 amino acids. CDR1 and CDR2 (germline): LNHDA, SQIVND (reference sequence). Trimming took 6 bases from V and 5 from J, leaving 10 bases between them. The CDR3 spells CASRGAANEKLFF. The DNA for the CDR3 is TGTGCCAGTAGGGGGGCCGCGAATGAAAAACTGTTTTTT.

The V and J genes are TRBV7-8 and TRBJ2-7, with a weak D call TRBD1 (5 bases). This CDR3 has 15 amino acids. Germline values: CDR1 SGHVS, CDR2 FQNEAQ. The ends were cut back, 5 bases at V and 2 bases at J, with 16 bases in the middle. The CDR3 sequence is CASSMRQQSTYEQYF. Here the CDR3 DNA reads TGTGCCAGCAGCATGAGACAGCAGTCTACCTACGAGCAGTACTTC.

This sequence joins TRBV27 and TRBJ2-2; the D gene is possibly TRBD2 (7 bases). The length of the CDR3 is 15 residues. Per the germline V gene, CDR1 is MNHEY and CDR2 is SMNVEV (reference sequence). Trimming took off 5 bases at V and 5 bases at J, with 15 bases between the two ends. The CDR3 DNA is TGTGCCAGCAGTCCCGGGGGGCCGTTGACCGGGGAGCTGTTTTTT. It codes for CASSPGGPLTGELFF.

This rearrangement joins TRBV7-2 to TRBJ2-3, with 12 nucleotides matching TRBD2. Unmatched junction bases numbered 2, after V lost 3 bases and J lost 4 bases. The CDR3 runs to 15 residues. CDR1 SGHTA and CDR2 FQGNSA come from the germline V gene. CDR3 DNA: TGTGCCAGCAGCTTCGGGACTAGCGGGCCAGATACGCAGTATTTT. This codes for CASSFGTSGPDTQYF.

Notes on this clone: A far larger clone differs by one base, so this is likely a read error. Distinct nucleotide sequences in the sample also encode this CDR3. V and J are TRBV6-1 and TRBJ2-6; a possible D gene is TRBD1 (5 bases). Germline loops: CDR1 MNHNS, CDR2 SASEGT. The CDR3 is 16 amino acids. The CDR3 loop reads CASSEALASGANVLTF. In DNA form, the CDR3 reads TGTGCCAGCAGTGAAGCGCTGGCCTCTGGGGCCAACGTCCTGACCTTC.

Here the CDR3 reads CASSPPDRGSIGYTF. The CDR3 nucleotides are TGTGCCAGCAGTCCGCCGGACAGGGGATCAATCGGCTACACCTTC. This sequence joins TRBV6-6 and TRBJ1-2, with 9 bases aligning to TRBD1. Germline V gene lookup returns CDR1 MNHNY and CDR2 SVGAGI (reference sequence). CDR3 length: 15 residues. V trimming: 5 bases; J trimming: 8 bases; junction bases outside the gene matches: 12.

The table lists this clone with a count of one. The rearrangement joins TRBV6-5 to TRBJ1-1; D possibly corresponds to TRBD1 (6 bases). CDR3 length equals 15 residues. Trimming cost V 6 bases and J 3 bases, with 17 bases left between them. The germline CDR1 and CDR2 sequences are MNHEY and SVGAGI. The CDR3 DNA follows: TGTGCCAGCAGCCCCCGTGGGGGGGCCGACACTGAAGCTTTCTTT. Protein sequence: CASSPRGGADTEAFF.

The count of this clone is one. This sequence joins TRBV27 and TRBJ1-6; 11 nucleotides agree with TRBD1. The CDR3 has 18 residues. In germline, CDR1 is MNHEY, CDR2 SMNVEV (reference sequence). The trim removed 4 bases at V and 6 bases at J, leaving 11 bases unmatched. CDR3 nucleotides: TGTGCCAGCAGTTCTCCCCGGGACAGGGGGGTGTTTAATTCACCCCTCCACTTT. Protein product: CASSSPRDRGVFNSPLHF.

The V gene is TRBV28, the J gene TRBJ2-7, with D possibly TRBD1 on 6 matching bases. The CDR3 runs to 13 residues. The germline gives CDR1 MDHEN, CDR2 SYDVKM. The V and J ends lost 5 bases and 12 bases respectively, with 20 bases between them. CDR3 bases: TGTGCCAGCAGTATACCCGGACAGAGCCTAGGGTACTTC. The encoded protein is CASSIPGQSLGYF.

The chain recombines TRBV7-2 with TRBJ1-1; 8 bases map to TRBD1. Germline trimming cut 4 bases from V and 4 bases from J; bases unmatched to any gene: 8. This CDR3 comprises 15 residues. Germline CDR1 is SGHTA and CDR2 is FQGNSA. CDR3 in DNA: TGTGCCAGCAGCTCTACCAGGGGGCTGGCCACTGAAGCTTTCTTT. Translated, it gives CASSSTRGLATEAFF.

The chain is built from TRBV15 and TRBJ2-4; possible D gene TRBD1, 6 bases. Germline CDR1 is LNHNV and CDR2 is YYDKDF (reference sequence). V lost 0 bases and J lost 9, with 15 bases in between. This CDR3 has 15 residues. This CDR3 reads CATSRDLGARVIQYF. CDR3 DNA sequence: TGTGCCACCAGCAGAGATCTGGGGGCGCGGGTCATTCAGTACTTC.

This clone came up a few times. The chain combines TRBV4-1 with TRBJ2-2, with D unclear. The CDR3 extends over 15 amino acids. V dropped 0 bases and J dropped 5 bases, with 10 bases sitting between them. From germline, CDR1 is MGHRA and CDR2 YSYEKL. CDR3 coding DNA: TGCGCCAGCAGCCAAGATCCCCGGCGGACCGGGGAGCTGTTTTTT. It encodes CASSQDPRRTGELFF.

The chain employs TRBV7-8 and TRBJ2-2, with D hard to call. The V and J ends lost 1 base and 3 bases respectively, with 9 bases between them. Germline V gives CDR1 SGHVS, CDR2 FQNEAQ. CDR3 size: 15 residues. The chain's CDR3 is CASSLVGSHTGELFF. CDR3 DNA: TGTGCCAGCAGCTTAGTGGGCAGCCACACCGGGGAGCTGTTTTTT. Full variable domain (missing parts from reference TRBV7-8 and TRBJ2-2): GAGVSQSPRYKVAKRGQDVALRCDPISGHVSLFWYQQALGQGPEFLTYFQNEAQLDKSGLPSDRFFAERPEGSVSTLKIQRTQQEDSAVYLCASSLVGSHTGELFFGEGSRLTVL.

The CDR3 DNA reads TGTGCCAGCAGCGGCGGGGGGCTGGGAAATGGCTACACCTTC. This gives the protein CASSGGGLGNGYTF. The chain combines TRBV2 with TRBJ1-2; possible D gene TRBD1, 6 bases. Trimming stripped 6 bases from V and 6 bases from J, with 17 bases between. CDR1 and CDR2 (germline): SNHLY, FYNNEI. This CDR3 spans 14 amino acids. Based on the CDR3 plus reference TRBV2 and TRBJ1-2, the full variable domain is EPEVTQTPSHQVTQMGQEVILRCVPISNHLYFYWYRQILGQKVEFLVSFYNNEISEKSEIFDDQFSVERPDGSNFTLKIRSTKLEDSAMYFCASSGGGLGNGYTFGSGTRLTVV.

This rearrangement joins TRBV7-3 to TRBJ2-7; 8 positions match TRBD2. This CDR3 region has 15 residues. From germline, CDR1 is SGHTA and CDR2 FQGTGA. Trimming took 4 bases from V and 2 from J; bases not matched to a gene: 7. This chain's CDR3 is CASSYSSGETYEQYF. The CDR3 coding sequence is TGTGCCAGCAGCTATAGTAGCGGGGAGACCTACGAGCAGTACTTC.

The rearrangement uses TRBV18 and TRBJ2-2; maybe TRBD1 (5 bases). Germline V lookup: CDR1 KGHSH, CDR2 LQKENI. The CDR3 is made up of 15 amino acids. The V end lost 5 bases, the J end lost 0 bases, and 10 bases lay between the germline ends. The DNA for the CDR3 is TGTGCCAGCTCAACAGGCTCAACGAACACCGGGGAGCTGTTTTTT. This sequence encodes CASSTGSTNTGELFF.

The rearrangement joins TRBV6-6 to TRBJ2-5, with D unclear. V was trimmed by 8 bases and J by 5 bases, leaving 9 bases between them. This CDR3 is built from 11 residues. Germline V gives CDR1 MNHNY, CDR2 SVGAGI (reference sequence). This chain's CDR3 is CASWREETQYF. The CDR3 region has the DNA TGTGCCAGCTGGAGAGAGGAGACCCAGTACTTC.

This chain uses TRBV6-5 with TRBJ2-3; 7 positions match TRBD1. CDR3 length equals 14 residues. CDR1 is MNHEY, CDR2 SVGAGI, per germline. V lost 6 bases to trimming and J lost 2 bases; unmatched junction nucleotides: 5. This CDR3 reads CASRNRGTTDTQYF. The DNA for the CDR3 is TGTGCCAGCAGAAACAGGGGTACCACAGATACGCAGTATTTT.

Turning to this clone: At one boundary the junction diverges from the germline segment, which might be a read error. J is TRBJ2-5 and V is TRBV5-1, with 10 bases aligning to TRBD1. The CDR3 consists of 15 residues. Germline values: CDR1 SGHRS, CDR2 YFSETQ. DNA for the CDR3: TGCGCCAGCAGCGCCCCCGGGACAGGGGTGCGTACTGGGGACTTC. Protein sequence: CASSAPGTGVRTGDF.

The chain combines TRBV27 with TRBJ2-7, with 8 bases lining up with TRBD2. From germline, CDR1 is MNHEY and CDR2 SMNVEV (reference sequence). CDR3 length equals 15 residues. V shed 0 bases and J 3 bases; nucleotides not matched to a gene: 4. The CDR3 protein is CASSLSSGGVYEQYF. DNA for the CDR3: TGTGCCAGCAGTTTATCGAGCGGGGGCGTCTACGAGCAGTACTTC.

The V gene is TRBV13, the J gene TRBJ2-1; 8 bases are a match to TRBD1. Per the germline V gene, CDR1 is PRHDT and CDR2 is FYEKMQ (reference sequence). CDR3 length: 17 residues. V was clipped by 2 bases and J by 3 bases; unmatched bases: 9. In nucleotides, the CDR3 is TGTGCCAGCAGCTTAAGCATCCGACAGGGGATCTACAATGAGCAGTTCTTC. It encodes CASSLSIRQGIYNEQFF.

V gene TRBV2 combines with J gene TRBJ1-1; TRBD1 matches 9 bases. Germline V gene lookup returns CDR1 SNHLY and CDR2 FYNNEI. CDR3 length: 14 amino acids. J was trimmed by 11 bases and V by 5 bases; bases with no gene match: 12. CDR3 amino acids: CASSRTGADLRAFF. The CDR3 DNA sequence: TGTGCCAGCAGTAGGACAGGGGCCGACCTCAGGGCTTTCTTT.

The chain carries TRBV27 and TRBJ1-5; 10 positions agree with TRBD1. V was clipped by 3 bases and J by 4 bases; unmatched bases: 9. Germline V gives CDR1 MNHEY, CDR2 SMNVEV (reference sequence). The CDR3 runs to 17 residues. This CDR3 reads CASSFGGGDRGNQPQHF. The CDR3 bases are TGTGCCAGCAGTTTTGGGGGAGGGGACAGGGGAAATCAGCCCCAGCATTTT.